This T cell receptor beta chain derives from a study of Graves' ophthalmopathy and Graves' hyperthyroidism. Whole-study results and caveats: With 65% to 71% sensitivity and about 72% specificity, the model predicted ophthalmopathy progression.

Note on this clonotype: Its antigen is currently unknown.

Patients in the hyperthyroidism group, adults aged 18 to 65, were newly diagnosed, under 2 months' duration. Orbital computed tomography and thyroid ultrasound, along with TRAb, serum thyroxine and clinical symptoms, underpinned diagnosis. CDR1 LGHNA and CDR2 YSLEER come from the germline V gene. This CDR3 contains 15 residues. Trimming stripped 2 bases from V and 8 bases from J, with 16 bases between. The study amplified TCR beta CDR3 regions using RNA transcripts. RT-PCR in the first round used HTBI primers; a second-round multiplex PCR followed. One entry per CDR3 protein results from TCRdb running MiXCR on the multiplex PCR reads. The table records over a million distinct CDR3 sequences, 35% to 40% of them present only once.

The clonotype comes from an adult man with Graves' hyperthyroidism. Sequencing was performed on peripheral blood or thyroid tissue (not recorded which). The chain employs TRBV4-3 and TRBJ1-3, with a tentative D call TRBD1 (5 bases). This CDR3 is CASSQSMQGIYTIYF. The DNA of the CDR3 is TGCGCCAGCAGCCAATCTATGCAGGGAATATACACCATATATTTT.